This entry is about one TCR beta chain. In the authors' workflow: For nucleated cells, counts were estimated from reference gene primer amplification. Sequencing was performed with immunoSEQ multiplex PCR; in TCRdb, only in-frame clones are kept and a portion is missing. Clonal size and the V and J genes are those of that table, whereas D and trimming came from the DNA. This sample has about 200,000 clones, with 80% to 90% found just once. The source of the sample is a study of blood T cell repertoires in COVID-19. The overall study: PBMCs, B-cell-depleted T cells, or T cells were the source of the cDNA or gDNA that made up the material.

J was trimmed by 4 bases and V by 2 bases; bases with no gene match: 2. The length of the CDR3 is 15 residues. CDR1 is SGHTA, CDR2 FQGTGA, per germline. This chain joins TRBV7-3 and TRBJ2-1; 10 bases agree with TRBD1. The sequenced sample consisted of peripheral blood. The sequence derives from a man in his sixties who had recovered from COVID-19. The CDR3 coding sequence is TGTGCCAGCAGCTTAGGGACAGGGGTTTACAATGAGCAGTTCTTC. Translated: CASSLGTGVYNEQFF.